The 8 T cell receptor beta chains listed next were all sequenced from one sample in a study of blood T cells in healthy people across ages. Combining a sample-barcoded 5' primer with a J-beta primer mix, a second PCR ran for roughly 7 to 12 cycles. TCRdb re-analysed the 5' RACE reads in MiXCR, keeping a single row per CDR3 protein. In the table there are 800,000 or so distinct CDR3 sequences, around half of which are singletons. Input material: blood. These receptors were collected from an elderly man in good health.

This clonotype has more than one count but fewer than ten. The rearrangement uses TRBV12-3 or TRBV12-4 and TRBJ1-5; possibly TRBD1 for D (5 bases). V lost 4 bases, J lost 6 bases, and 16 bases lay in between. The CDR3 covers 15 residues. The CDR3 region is CASSSLQGMSQPQHF. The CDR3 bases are TGTGCCAGCAGTTCATTGCAGGGTATGAGTCAGCCCCAGCATTTT.

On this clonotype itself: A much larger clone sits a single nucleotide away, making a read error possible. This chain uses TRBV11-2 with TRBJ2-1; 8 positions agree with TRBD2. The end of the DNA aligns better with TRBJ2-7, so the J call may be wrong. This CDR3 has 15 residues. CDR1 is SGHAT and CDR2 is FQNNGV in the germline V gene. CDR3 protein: CASSLAGLAYNEQYF. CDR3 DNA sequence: TGTGCCAGCAGCTTAGCCGGACTAGCCTACAATGAGCAGTACTTC.

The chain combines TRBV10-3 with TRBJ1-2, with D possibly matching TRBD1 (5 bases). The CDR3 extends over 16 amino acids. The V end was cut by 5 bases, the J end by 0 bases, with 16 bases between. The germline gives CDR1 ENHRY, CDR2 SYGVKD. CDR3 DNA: TGTGCCATCAGTCCTGGACGGGACCAACCTAACTATGGCTACACCTTC. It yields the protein CAISPGRDQPNYGYTF.

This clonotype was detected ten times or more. The CDR3 loop is CSVLETFGTQYF. CDR3 nucleotides: TGCAGCGTCCTTGAGACGTTTGGGACCCAGTACTTC. The V and J genes are TRBV29-1 and TRBJ2-5; D unresolved. CDR3 length equals 12 residues. Germline V gene lookup returns CDR1 SQVTM and CDR2 ANQGSEA. V was shortened by 6 bases and J by 7 bases, with 15 bases between the two germline ends.

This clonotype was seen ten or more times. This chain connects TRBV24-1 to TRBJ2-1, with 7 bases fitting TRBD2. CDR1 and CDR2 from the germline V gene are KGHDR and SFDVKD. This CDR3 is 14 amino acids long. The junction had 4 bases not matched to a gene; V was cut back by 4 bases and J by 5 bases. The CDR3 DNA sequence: TGTGCCACCAGTGAGGGGGGGGACCACAATGAGCAGTTCTTC. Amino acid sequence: CATSEGGDHNEQFF.

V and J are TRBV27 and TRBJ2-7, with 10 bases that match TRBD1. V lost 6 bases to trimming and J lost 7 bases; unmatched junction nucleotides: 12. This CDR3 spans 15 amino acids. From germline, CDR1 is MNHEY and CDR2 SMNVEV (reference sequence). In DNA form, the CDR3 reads TGTGCCAGCAGCCGCGGACAGGGGGAGGCGGGAGAGCAGTACTTC. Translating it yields CASSRGQGEAGEQYF.

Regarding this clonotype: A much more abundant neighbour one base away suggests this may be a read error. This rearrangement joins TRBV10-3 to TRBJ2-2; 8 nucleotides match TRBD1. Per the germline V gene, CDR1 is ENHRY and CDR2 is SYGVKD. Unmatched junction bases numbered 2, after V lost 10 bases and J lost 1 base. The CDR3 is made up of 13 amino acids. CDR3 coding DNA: TGTGCCACCGGGACAGGGAACACCGGGGAGCTGTTTTTT. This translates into CATGTGNTGELFF.

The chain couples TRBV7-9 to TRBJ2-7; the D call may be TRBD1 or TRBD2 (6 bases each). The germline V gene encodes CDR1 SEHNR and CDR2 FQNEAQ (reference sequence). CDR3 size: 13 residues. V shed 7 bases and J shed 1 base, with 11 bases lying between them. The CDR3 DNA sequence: TGTGCCAGCAACCTAGGGGGGTCCTACGAGCAGTACTTC. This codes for CASNLGGSYEQYF. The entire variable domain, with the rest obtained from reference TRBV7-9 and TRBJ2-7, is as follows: DTGVSQNPRHKITKRGQNVTFRCDPISEHNRLYWYRQTLGQGPEFLTYFQNEAQLEKSRLLSDRFSAERPKGSFSTLEIQRTEQGDSAMYLCASNLGGSYEQYFGPGTRLTVT.